This T cell receptor beta chain came from a study of cytomegalovirus exposure and HLA in healthy donors. Use of 60 Vbeta and 13 Jbeta primers characterized the PCR. TCRdb's copy holds only in-frame clones and misses some; the assay was immunoSEQ multiplex PCR. The sample shows 90,000 to 100,000 clones, 82% of them seen only once. The germline V gene has CDR1 GTSNPN and CDR2 SVGIG (reference sequence). Trimming removed 0 bases from V and 5 bases from J, with 7 bases in between. The CDR3 has 13 amino acids. Note on this clone: Its antigen is not known.

Findings of the study overall: One variant, a missense change in DCLRE1C, was linked in a later analysis to TCR beta V- and J-gene trimming. Cytomegalovirus association was listed for approximately 160 TCR beta chains.

This sequence joins TRBV30 and TRBJ2-2; D uncertain. The source material was PBMCs. The receptor was isolated from a man aged 50-59 years in good health and CMV-seronegative. CDR3 nucleotides: TGTGCCTGGAGTGTACTGGTGACCGGGGAGCTGTTTTTT. As protein: CAWSVLVTGELFF.